This T cell receptor beta chain was observed in a study of OX40 agonist ivuxolimab in advanced cancers. V lost 6 bases to trimming and J lost 1 base, with 15 bases between them. CDR3 length: 15 residues. The germline V gene has CDR1 MNHEY and CDR2 SVGAGI. This table comes from immunoSEQ multiplex PCR, and its TCRdb copy is limited to in-frame clones, with some not included. The sample includes fewer than 85,000 clones, about 88% of them seen just once. This rearrangement joins TRBV6-5 to TRBJ1-1, with D tentatively TRBD1 (5 bases). The specimen comprised CD4+ or CD8+ T cells sorted from blood, sampled in a trial of the OX40 agonist ivuxolimab. This TCR was sampled from an adult with an advanced solid tumor such as melanoma, head and neck, liver or kidney cancer. CDR3 nucleotide sequence: TGTGCCAGCAGCCCGGGACCGCCTAGGAACACTGAAGCTTTCTTT. It specifies CASSPGPPRNTEAFF.